This TCR beta chain was retrieved from a study of shared clonotypes between healthy human individuals. Study observations and caveats: Relative to their counterparts shared across all four donors, non-shared clonotypes exhibited diminished generation probabilities.

Trimming removed 1 base from V and 2 bases from J, with 12 bases in between. CDR1 is SGHTA and CDR2 is FQGTGA in the germline V gene. This CDR3 has 15 amino acids. In the authors' methods: Filtering differed for immunoSEQ, which gave only junction sequences without quality scores. The table came from immunoSEQ multiplex PCR; TCRdb's copy has only in-frame clones and leaves some out. V and J calls and clone size come straight from that table; D and trimming were deduced from the DNA. The repertoire holds about 700,000 clones, approximately 79% seen once, with over 1.5% in the top ten. Concerning this clone itself: Its antigen is undetermined.

The sequenced material came from memory CD4+ T cells sorted from blood. As to subset: CD45RA-negative fraction. V usage is TRBV7-3 and J usage is TRBJ2-7; D remains ambiguous. This receptor was obtained from a woman aged 30 to 39 in good health. The CDR3 DNA is TGTGCCAGCAGCTTAATCGCGGACCAAGCCTACGAGCAGTACTTC. Residues: CASSLIADQAYEQYF.